Presented here are 15 T cell receptor beta chains from one specimen sequenced in a study of tumor-infiltrating lymphocytes in oesophageal squamous cell carcinoma. TCRdb re-called the PCR reads with MiXCR, one entry per CDR3 protein. The data hold more than 9,500 distinct CDR3 sequences, with around 54% observed a single time. Sequencing was carried out using esophageal tumor tissue. These receptors all stem from a female donor with esophageal squamous cell carcinoma.

In its sample, this clonotype was seen many times. The chain employs TRBV7-9 and TRBJ2-5; 7 nucleotides match TRBD1. Trimming at V came to 10 bases and at J to 2 bases, leaving 7 bases not matched to a gene. Germline V gene data show CDR1 as SEHNR and CDR2 as FQNEAQ (reference sequence). CDR3 length equals 13 residues. CDR3 nucleotide sequence: TGTGCCACACGGGACAGTCTACAAGAGACCCAGTACTTC. It yields the protein CATRDSLQETQYF.

This clonotype was observed a few times. V and J are TRBV7-3 and TRBJ2-1; possible D gene TRBD1, 7 bases. This CDR3 is built from 16 residues. V lost 3 bases and J 4 bases, leaving 16 bases between the germline ends. Germline V lookup: CDR1 SGHTA, CDR2 FQGTGA. The DNA for the CDR3 is TGTGCCAGCAGCTTGGCTGCGGGACAGCTTTACAATGAGCAGTTCTTC. Translating gives CASSLAAGQLYNEQFF.

This clonotype was recorded only once. The V call is TRBV7-8, the J call TRBJ1-3; tentative D call: TRBD1 (5 bases). This CDR3 has 17 residues. CDR1 is SGHVS, CDR2 FQNEAQ, per germline. With 4 bases removed from V and 0 bases from J, the gap between germline ends came to 16 bases. The CDR3 protein is CASSSRPTQDSGNTIYF. CDR3 nucleotide sequence: TGTGCCAGCAGCTCCCGTCCCACACAGGACTCTGGAAACACCATATATTTT.

About this clonotype itself: One end of the junction fails to match germline, which may point to a read error. The rearrangement uses TRBV6-1 and TRBJ2-7, with no clear D. CDR3 length: 12 residues. CDR1 MNHNS and CDR2 SASEGT come from the germline V gene. The CDR3 is CASSEAIGQIGF. Here the CDR3 DNA reads TGTGCCAGCAGTGAAGCGATAGGGCAGATAGGCTTC.

J is TRBJ1-1 and V is TRBV12-3 or TRBV12-4; D might be TRBD1 (6 bases). Trimming shortened V by 7 bases and J by 3 bases, and 24 bases separated the two germline ends. There are 17 residues in the CDR3. The CDR3, as DNA: TGTGCCAGCATCCTTTTCGAACAGGGTAGCGGGGACACTGAAGCTTTCTTT. Protein sequence: CASILFEQGSGDTEAFF.

As regards this clonotype: The CDR3 does not end in the conserved phenylalanine or tryptophan, so this is likely a read error. The DNA is omitted, as the CDR3 cannot be located on it reliably, and the CDR3 follows TCRdb's listing. The chain couples TRBV12-3 or TRBV12-4 to TRBJ2-1; TRBD2 is the table's D call and was not checked against the DNA. Both ends counted, the CDR3 spans 17 residues. The chain's CDR3 is CASTQGRTAQETQYFGS.

As regards this clonotype: A read error may be the cause here, since a much bigger clone is one base away. The rearrangement uses TRBV11-2 and TRBJ2-3; 7 nucleotides agree with TRBD2. The end of the DNA fits TRBJ2-7 better, so the J call may be wrong. The CDR3 is made up of 16 amino acids. Germline CDR1 reads SGHAT; CDR2 reads FQNNGV. The CDR3 DNA is TGTGCCAGCAGCTTAGTTGCGGGAGTTTCCTACAATGAGCAGTACTTC. Its translation is CASSLVAGVSYNEQYF.

The CDR3 protein is CASSLPAGDEQFF. The CDR3 DNA sequence: TGTGCCAGCAGCTTACCGGCCGGCGATGAGCAGTTCTTC. V usage is TRBV7-6 and J usage is TRBJ2-5; no reliable D call. The J call could be wrong; TRBJ2-1 is a better fit for the DNA end. The CDR3 contains 13 residues. Germline CDR1 SGHVS, CDR2 FNYEAQ.

The genes are TRBV7-8 and TRBJ2-3, with 8 bases matching TRBD2. The CDR3 sequence is 18 residues long. The germline V gene has CDR1 SGHVS and CDR2 FQNEAQ. Trimming cost V 5 bases and J 4 bases; bases outside gene matches: 17. The CDR3 spells CASSLLARVGRVADTQYF. DNA of the CDR3: TGTGCCAGCAGCCTCCTAGCCCGGGTCGGGAGGGTTGCAGATACGCAGTATTTT.

The chain joins TRBV12-3 or TRBV12-4 to TRBJ2-5; 12 bases fit TRBD2. This CDR3 spans 16 amino acids. The V gene end was trimmed by 6 bases and the J gene end by 3 bases; junction bases not matched to a gene: 8. The CDR3 reads CASSSPTSGGKETQYF. The CDR3 DNA reads TGTGCCAGCAGCTCTCCGACTAGCGGGGGTAAAGAGACCCAGTACTTC.

This clonotype was seen only a few times. The chain has TRBV7-2 and TRBJ2-5; TRBD2 matches at 8 bases. The CDR3 extends over 16 amino acids. In germline, CDR1 is SGHTA, CDR2 FQGNSA. The J segment lost 2 bases and the V segment lost 0 bases, leaving 5 bases of the junction unmatched. CDR3 coding DNA: TGTGCCAGCAGCTTAGCGTGGCTAGCGGGTCAAGAGACCCAGTACTTC. Its translation: CASSLAWLAGQETQYF.

In this sample, this clonotype turned up many times. V gene TRBV7-9 combines with J gene TRBJ2-3; D possibly matches TRBD1 or TRBD2 (5 bases each). With 5 bases removed from V and 2 bases from J, the gap between germline ends came to 14 bases. CDR1 and CDR2 from the germline V gene are SEHNR and FQNEAQ (reference sequence). The CDR3 extends over 15 amino acids. CDR3 residues: CASSLFRGFTDTQYF. The DNA for the CDR3 is TGTGCCAGCAGCCTCTTTCGGGGCTTCACAGATACGCAGTATTTT. The full variable domain, with the rest looked up from reference TRBV7-9 and TRBJ2-3, is DTGVSQNPRHKITKRGQNVTFRCDPISEHNRLYWYRQTLGQGPEFLTYFQNEAQLEKSRLLSDRFSAERPKGSFSTLEIQRTEQGDSAMYLCASSLFRGFTDTQYFGPGTRLTVL.

With respect to this clonotype: The germline gene is not matched at one end of the junction; a read error may be the cause. V gene TRBV25-1 combines with J gene TRBJ1-2; no clear D. This CDR3 comprises 14 residues. CDR1 is MGHDK and CDR2 is SYGVNS in the germline V gene. CDR3 DNA sequence: TGTGCCAGCAGTGAGACCGAGCGTCGTTCACCCCTCCACTTC. Its protein product is CASSETERRSPLHF.

The J gene is TRBJ1-1, the V gene TRBV6-6; D uncertain. CDR1 and CDR2 from the germline V gene are MNHNY and SVGAGI (reference sequence). V shed 0 bases and J shed 3 bases, with 11 bases lying between them. The CDR3 runs 15 residues. The DNA for the CDR3 is TGTGCCAGCAGTTACTCGCGGAGGGCTGACACTGAAGCTTTCTTT. As protein: CASSYSRRADTEAFF.

This clonotype came up many times. One base away lies a much larger clone, so this may be a sequencing read error. CDR3 coding DNA: TGTGCCAGCAGCTTAGATAGGAGCGTAGCCGCTGAGCAGTACTTC. Protein sequence: CASSLDRSVAAEQYF. The gene calls are TRBV7-9 and TRBJ2-5; D gene uncertain. The CDR3 is made up of 15 amino acids. The V and J ends lost 1 base and 11 bases respectively, with 20 bases between them. CDR1 is SEHNR, CDR2 FQNEAQ, per germline (reference sequence).